These 26 T cell receptor beta chains originate from one sample sequenced in a study of blood T cell repertoires in COVID-19. The data were produced by immunoSEQ multiplex PCR, yet TCRdb's version contains in-frame clones alone and is incomplete. The sample carries tens of thousands of clones, about 94% recorded once. Sample: peripheral blood. These receptors all come from a human donor with active COVID-19. The donor label of this sample is uncertain.

This chain uses TRBV6-6 with TRBJ2-2, with 7 bases aligning to TRBD1. Germline V gene data show CDR1 as MNHNY and CDR2 as SVGAGI (reference sequence). The trim removed 4 bases at V and 6 bases at J, leaving 5 bases unmatched. CDR3 length equals 14 residues. DNA of the CDR3: TGTGCCAGCAGTTGGACAGGTACAGCCGGGGAGCTGTTTTTT. The encoded protein is CASSWTGTAGELFF.

This rearrangement joins TRBV9 to TRBJ2-5, with TRBD2 identical over 7 bases. CDR3 length: 15 amino acids. Germline V gene lookup returns CDR1 SGDLS and CDR2 YYNGEE. V was clipped by 0 bases and J by 4 bases; unmatched bases: 6. CDR3: CASSVAPGGLETQYF. The CDR3 bases are TGTGCCAGCAGCGTAGCTCCGGGGGGTTTAGAGACCCAGTACTTC.

This sequence joins TRBV7-2 and TRBJ2-5, with 8 nucleotides matching TRBD1. The CDR3 is 14 residues long. V lost 8 bases and J lost 2; bases outside the gene matches: 7. In germline, CDR1 is SGHTA, CDR2 FQGNSA. CDR3 residues: CASHRTGGQETQYF. The CDR3 DNA follows: TGTGCCAGCCATCGTACAGGGGGACAAGAGACCCAGTACTTC.

The chain uses TRBV5-1 and TRBJ1-3; D gene ambiguous. This CDR3 has 15 amino acids. The V end was cut by 1 base, the J end by 4 bases, with 12 bases between. Germline V gene data show CDR1 as SGHRS and CDR2 as YFSETQ. CDR3 in amino acids: CASSLMANTGNTIYF. The CDR3 DNA follows: TGCGCCAGCAGCTTGATGGCCAATACGGGAAACACCATATATTTT.

The V and J genes are TRBV9 and TRBJ2-7; 7 bases are shared with TRBD1. Germline CDR1 SGDLS, CDR2 YYNGEE. V shed 4 bases and J 0 bases; nucleotides not matched to a gene: 10. The CDR3 consists of 16 residues. CDR3 in amino acids: CASSPRDSWSSYEQYF. Written as DNA, the CDR3 is TGTGCCAGCAGCCCACGGGACAGCTGGAGCTCCTACGAGCAGTACTTC.

This chain uses TRBV4-1 with TRBJ2-7; 9 positions match TRBD1. This CDR3 is 14 amino acids long. The ends lost 4 bases at V and 6 bases at J; junction bases unmatched: 7. The V gene's germline CDR1 is MGHRA and CDR2 YSYEKL. The chain's CDR3 is CASSPGQGFFEQYF. Here the CDR3 DNA reads TGCGCCAGCAGCCCGGGACAGGGATTTTTCGAGCAGTACTTC.

This clone has only a few counts. The rearrangement joins TRBV25-1 to TRBJ1-5, with a tentative D call TRBD1 (6 bases). Trimming removed 2 bases from V and 5 bases from J, with 10 bases in between. The CDR3 extends over 14 amino acids. Germline V CDR1 and CDR2: MGHDK, SYGVNS. The CDR3 spells CASSEQGFYQPQHF. The CDR3 DNA reads TGTGCCAGCAGTGAACAGGGGTTTTATCAGCCCCAGCATTTT. Full variable domain (outside the CDR3, taken from reference TRBV25-1 and TRBJ1-5): EADIYQTPRYLVIGTGKKITLECSQTMGHDKMYWYQQDPGMELHLIHYSYGVNSTEKGDLSSESTVSRIRTEHFPLTLESARPSHTSQYLCASSEQGFYQPQHFGDGTRLSIL.

This chain connects TRBV18 to TRBJ2-7, with D unclear. Per germline, CDR1 KGHSH and CDR2 LQKENI. The CDR3 covers 14 residues. Trimming took off 2 bases at V and 2 bases at J, with 10 bases between the two ends. CDR3 nucleotides: TGTGCCAGCTCACCAGGTTCAGGAACCTACGAGCAGTACTTC. Its protein product is CASSPGSGTYEQYF.

This clone came up once. The V call is TRBV19, the J call TRBJ1-4; 9 nucleotides line up with TRBD1. Germline V gene sequence: CDR1 LNHDA, CDR2 SQIVND (reference sequence). V lost 3 bases and J lost 9; bases outside the gene matches: 8. This CDR3 contains 15 residues. The CDR3: CASSIPGTGQQKLFF. The CDR3 DNA reads TGTGCCAGTAGTATCCCCGGGACAGGGCAACAAAAACTGTTTTTT.

J is TRBJ2-2 and V is TRBV9; 12 bases map to TRBD2. The CDR3 runs to 14 residues. Losses at the gene ends were 5 bases for V and 5 bases for J; bases not matched to a gene: 1. The germline gives CDR1 SGDLS, CDR2 YYNGEE. CDR3 sequence: CASSGTSGTGELFF. In DNA, the CDR3 is TGTGCCAGCAGTGGGACTAGCGGGACCGGGGAGCTGTTTTTT.

As to this clone: Germline is not matched at one junction end, which may reflect a read error. The chain couples TRBV7-2 to TRBJ2-7; 7 bases agree with TRBD1. The germline V gene encodes CDR1 SGHTA and CDR2 FQGNSA. The CDR3 runs to 12 residues. The CDR3, as DNA: TGTGCCAGCAGTTTAGACAGGGCCGAGCAGTACTTC. Its protein is CASSLDRAEQYF.

The chain links TRBV3-1 (or the pseudogene TRBV3-2) to TRBJ2-1; 7 nucleotides align to TRBD2. V gave up 2 bases and J gave up 7 bases; unmatched junction bases: 5. Germline CDR1 and CDR2: LGHDT and YNNKEL (reference sequence). The CDR3 is 14 amino acids. The CDR3 reads CASSQRGRRNEQFF. In nucleotides, the CDR3 is TGTGCCAGCAGCCAACGCGGGAGAAGGAATGAGCAGTTCTTC.

In its sample, this clone was seen once. The rearrangement uses TRBV9 and TRBJ2-7, with D perhaps matching TRBD1 (6 bases). The V end lost 3 bases, the J end lost 3 bases, and 13 bases lay between the germline ends. CDR3 size: 14 residues. Germline V gene data show CDR1 as SGDLS and CDR2 as YYNGEE. The CDR3 bases are TGTGCCAGCAGCGCACAAACAGGGTTCTACGAGCAGTACTTC. Its translation: CASSAQTGFYEQYF.

This chain joins TRBV6-5 and TRBJ2-7; perhaps TRBD2 as D (6 bases). CDR3 length equals 12 residues. V lost 5 bases to trimming and J lost 7 bases, with 12 bases between them. The germline V gene encodes CDR1 MNHEY and CDR2 SVGAGI. The CDR3 is CASSRFREEQYF. CDR3 nucleotide sequence: TGTGCCAGCAGTCGCTTCCGGGAGGAGCAGTACTTC.

The genes are TRBV24-1 and TRBJ1-2; 8 bases are shared with TRBD1. This CDR3 contains 18 residues. After removal of 7 bases from V and 4 bases from J, the junction contained 19 bases not matched to a gene. Germline CDR1 reads KGHDR; CDR2 reads SFDVKD. CDR3 DNA sequence: TGTGCCACCAGCGAGGGGGCAGGGGGCTCCCAGGTCGGCTATGGCTACACCTTC. Translated: CATSEGAGGSQVGYGYTF.

The chain carries TRBV27 and TRBJ1-2; tentatively, D is TRBD1 (5 bases). Germline assignment: CDR1 MNHEY and CDR2 SMNVEV (reference sequence). The CDR3 loop spans 14 amino acids. V lost 6 bases, J lost 0 bases, and 11 bases lay in between. As DNA, the CDR3 is TGTGCCAGCAGCCCTGACAGCACTAACTATGGCTACACCTTC. Translation: CASSPDSTNYGYTF.

The chain combines TRBV10-1 with TRBJ2-7, with 8 bases matching TRBD2. CDR3 length equals 14 residues. CDR1 and CDR2 (germline): WNHNN, SYGVQD (reference sequence). Trimming cost V 2 bases and J 6 bases; bases outside gene matches: 6. The CDR3 here is CASSEGLATGEQYF. The CDR3 DNA follows: TGCGCCAGCAGTGAGGGACTAGCTACGGGCGAGCAGTACTTC.

The gene calls are TRBV4-1 and TRBJ1-4, with D possibly matching TRBD1 (6 bases). Trimming took 4 bases from V and 6 from J, leaving 15 bases between them. Germline V gives CDR1 MGHRA, CDR2 YSYEKL. The CDR3 contains 15 residues. The CDR3 region is CASSPRDTWDEKLFF. The CDR3 region has the DNA TGCGCCAGCAGCCCCCGGGACACCTGGGATGAAAAACTGTTTTTT.

V gene TRBV10-2 combines with J gene TRBJ1-1, with D unclear. CDR3 length: 14 amino acids. Germline V gene sequence: CDR1 WSHSY, CDR2 SAAADI. Deletions cut 7 bases from V and 0 bases from J, with 12 bases between. The CDR3 spells CASIATQLNTEAFF. Here the CDR3 DNA reads TGCGCCAGCATCGCGACACAGCTGAACACTGAAGCTTTCTTT.

This chain connects TRBV7-2 to TRBJ2-4, with D perhaps TRBD1 (7 bases). V shed 1 base and J shed 2 bases, with 12 bases lying between them. The CDR3 has 16 amino acids. The germline V gene has CDR1 SGHTA and CDR2 FQGNSA. CDR3 sequence: CASSLVAGGTKNIQYF. Here the CDR3 DNA reads TGTGCCAGCAGCTTAGTCGCAGGGGGGACCAAAAACATTCAGTACTTC.

V gene TRBV2 combines with J gene TRBJ1-5; D uncertain. CDR3 length: 13 amino acids. V dropped 8 bases and J dropped 3 bases, with 11 bases sitting between them. Germline loops: CDR1 SNHLY, CDR2 FYNNEI. The CDR3 protein is CASGGQSNQPQHF. In DNA, the CDR3 is TGTGCCAGCGGAGGGCAGTCCAATCAGCCCCAGCATTTT.

The V call is TRBV2, the J call TRBJ2-7, with 9 bases aligning to TRBD2. Trimming took 7 bases from V and 1 from J; bases not matched to a gene: 8. Germline CDR1 reads SNHLY; CDR2 reads FYNNEI. This CDR3 is 15 amino acids long. The CDR3 spells CASIPGLAPSYEQYF. In nucleotides, the CDR3 is TGTGCCAGCATTCCGGGACTAGCCCCATCCTACGAGCAGTACTTC.

The chain couples TRBV18 to TRBJ2-2, with 8 bases identical to TRBD2. From germline, CDR1 is KGHSH and CDR2 LQKENI. CDR3 length: 16 residues. V shed 2 bases and J 6 bases; nucleotides not matched to a gene: 8. CDR3 sequence (DNA): TGTGCCAGCTCACCAGTTAGCGGGATACAGGCCGGGGAGCTGTTTTTT. This encodes CASSPVSGIQAGELFF.

This chain links TRBV12-3 or TRBV12-4 with TRBJ2-7, with D uncertain. This CDR3 comprises 11 residues. Trimming shortened V by 6 bases and J by 7 bases, and 10 bases separated the two germline ends. The CDR3 region is CASSRRREQYF. In DNA form, the CDR3 reads TGTGCCAGCAGCCGCCGTAGAGAGCAGTACTTC.

The genes are TRBV12-5 and TRBJ1-3, with D possibly TRBD1 on 5 matching bases. CDR3 size: 14 residues. V was cut by 7 bases and J by 6 bases, with 16 bases left in between. Germline CDR1 LGHNT, CDR2 FRNRAP. As DNA, the CDR3 is TGTGCTAGTGCCCCCGGCGGGGCTGAAAACACCATATATTTT. Its protein is CASAPGGAENTIYF.

The chain has TRBV28 and TRBJ1-1; tentative D call: TRBD1 (6 bases). The CDR3 contains 15 residues. Germline V gives CDR1 MDHEN, CDR2 SYDVKM. The V gene lost 7 bases and the J gene lost 4 bases, with 19 bases spanning the gap. CDR3 sequence reads: CASTPSGGRITEAFF. The CDR3, as DNA: TGTGCCAGCACTCCAAGCGGGGGCAGGATCACTGAAGCTTTCTTT.